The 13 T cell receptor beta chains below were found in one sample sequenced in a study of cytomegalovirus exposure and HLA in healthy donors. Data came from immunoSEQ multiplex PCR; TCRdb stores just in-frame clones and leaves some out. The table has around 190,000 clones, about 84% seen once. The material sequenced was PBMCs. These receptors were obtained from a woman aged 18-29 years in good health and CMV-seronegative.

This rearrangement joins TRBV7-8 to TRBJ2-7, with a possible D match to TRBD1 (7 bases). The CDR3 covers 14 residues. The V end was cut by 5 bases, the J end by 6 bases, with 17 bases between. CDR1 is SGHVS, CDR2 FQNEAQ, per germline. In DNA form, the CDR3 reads TGTGCCAGCAGCCCCCGGAGACAGGGAGGCGAGCAGTACTTC. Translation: CASSPRRQGGEQYF.

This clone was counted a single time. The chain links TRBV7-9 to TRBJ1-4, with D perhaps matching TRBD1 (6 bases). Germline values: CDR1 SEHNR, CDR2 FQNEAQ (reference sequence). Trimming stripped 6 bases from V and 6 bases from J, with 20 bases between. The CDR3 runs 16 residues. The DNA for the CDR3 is TGTGCCAGCAGTCCCCGGACAGTCAATCGATATGAAAAACTGTTTTTT. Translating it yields CASSPRTVNRYEKLFF.

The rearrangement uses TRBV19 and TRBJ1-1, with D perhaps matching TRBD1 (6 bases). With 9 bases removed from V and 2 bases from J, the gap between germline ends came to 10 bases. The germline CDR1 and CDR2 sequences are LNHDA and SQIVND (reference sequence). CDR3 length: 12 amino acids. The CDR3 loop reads CASWTANTEAFF. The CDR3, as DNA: TGTGCCAGCTGGACAGCTAACACTGAAGCTTTCTTT.

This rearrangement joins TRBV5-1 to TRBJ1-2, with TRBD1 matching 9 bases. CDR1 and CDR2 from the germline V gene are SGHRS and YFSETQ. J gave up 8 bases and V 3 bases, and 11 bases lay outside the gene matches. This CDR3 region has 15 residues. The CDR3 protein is CASSSRTGAVGGYTF. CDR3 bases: TGCGCCAGCAGCTCCCGGACAGGGGCCGTGGGAGGCTACACCTTC.

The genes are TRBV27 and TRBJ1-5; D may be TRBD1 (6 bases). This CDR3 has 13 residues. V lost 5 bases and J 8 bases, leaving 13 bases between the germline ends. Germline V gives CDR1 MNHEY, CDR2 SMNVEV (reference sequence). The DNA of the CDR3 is TGTGCCAGCAGTCCAACAGGGAGGGAGCCCCAGCATTTT. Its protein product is CASSPTGREPQHF.

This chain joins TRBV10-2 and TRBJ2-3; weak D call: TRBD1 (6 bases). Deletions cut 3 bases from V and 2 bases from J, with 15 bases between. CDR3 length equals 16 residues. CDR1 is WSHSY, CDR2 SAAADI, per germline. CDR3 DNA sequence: TGCGCCAGCAGTGATGGGGGCAGGGGTGACACAGATACGCAGTATTTT. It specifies CASSDGGRGDTDTQYF.

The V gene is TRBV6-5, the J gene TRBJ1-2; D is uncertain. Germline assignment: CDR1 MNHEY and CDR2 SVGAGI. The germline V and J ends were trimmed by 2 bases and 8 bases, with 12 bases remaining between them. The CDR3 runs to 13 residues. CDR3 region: CASSYDTRGGYTF. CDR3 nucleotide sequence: TGTGCCAGCAGTTACGATACCCGGGGAGGCTACACCTTC.

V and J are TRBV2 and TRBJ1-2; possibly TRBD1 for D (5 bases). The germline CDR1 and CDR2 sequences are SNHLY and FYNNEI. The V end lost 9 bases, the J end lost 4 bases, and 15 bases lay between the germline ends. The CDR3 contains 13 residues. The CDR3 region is CARKQDQTYGYTF. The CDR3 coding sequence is TGTGCCAGGAAACAGGATCAAACCTATGGCTACACCTTC.

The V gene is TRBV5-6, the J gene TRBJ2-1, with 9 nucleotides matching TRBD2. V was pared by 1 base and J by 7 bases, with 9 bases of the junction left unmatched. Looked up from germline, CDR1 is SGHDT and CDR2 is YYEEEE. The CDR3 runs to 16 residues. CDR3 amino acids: CASSLSVRGGHNEQFF. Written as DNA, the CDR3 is TGTGCCAGCAGCTTGTCAGTGCGGGGGGGCCATAATGAGCAGTTCTTC.

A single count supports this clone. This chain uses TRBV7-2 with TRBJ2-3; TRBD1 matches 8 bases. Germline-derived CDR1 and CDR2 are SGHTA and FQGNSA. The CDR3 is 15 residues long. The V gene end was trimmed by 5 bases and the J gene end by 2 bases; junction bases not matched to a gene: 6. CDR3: CASSPGTGYTDTQYF. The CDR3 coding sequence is TGTGCCAGCAGCCCAGGGACAGGCTACACAGATACGCAGTATTTT. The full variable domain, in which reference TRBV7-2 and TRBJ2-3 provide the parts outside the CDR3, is GAGVSQSPSNKVTEKGKDVELRCDPISGHTALYWYRQSLGQGLEFLIYFQGNSAPDKSGLPSDRFSAERTGGSVSTLTIQRTQQEDSAVYLCASSPGTGYTDTQYFGPGTRLTVL.

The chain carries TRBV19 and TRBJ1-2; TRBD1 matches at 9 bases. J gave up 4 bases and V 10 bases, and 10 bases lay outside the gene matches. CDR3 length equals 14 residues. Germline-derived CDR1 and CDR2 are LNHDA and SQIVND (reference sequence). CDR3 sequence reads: CATRSGQGLYGYTF. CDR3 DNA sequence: TGTGCCACCAGATCTGGACAGGGGCTCTATGGCTACACCTTC. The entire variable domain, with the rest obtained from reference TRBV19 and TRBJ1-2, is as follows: DGGITQSPKYLFRKEGQNVTLSCEQNLNHDAMYWYRQDPGQGLRLIYYSQIVNDFQKGDIAEGYSVSREKKESFPLTVTSAQKNPTAFYLCATRSGQGLYGYTFGSGTRLTVV.

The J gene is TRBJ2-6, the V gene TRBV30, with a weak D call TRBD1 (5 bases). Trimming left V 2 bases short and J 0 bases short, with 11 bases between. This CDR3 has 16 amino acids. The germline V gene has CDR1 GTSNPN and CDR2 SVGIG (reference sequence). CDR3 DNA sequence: TGTGCCTGGAGTAGAACAGGAAGCTCTGGGGCCAACGTCCTGACTTTC. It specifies CAWSRTGSSGANVLTF.

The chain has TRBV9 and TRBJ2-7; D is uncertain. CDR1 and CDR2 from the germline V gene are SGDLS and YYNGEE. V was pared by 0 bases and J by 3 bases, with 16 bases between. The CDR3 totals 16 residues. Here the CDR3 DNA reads TGTGCCAGCAGCGTAGAACCCCGAGGAGACGGCTACGAGCAGTACTTC. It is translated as CASSVEPRGDGYEQYF.